This TCR beta chain originates from a study of cytomegalovirus exposure and HLA in healthy donors. CDR1 MDHEN and CDR2 SYDVKM come from the germline V gene. This CDR3 has 12 residues. The V segment lost 7 bases and the J segment 5 bases; nucleotides outside the gene matches: 3. Sequencing used immunoSEQ multiplex PCR; TCRdb keeps in-frame clones, though not all of them. The sample holds fewer than 200,000 clones, 85% seen once. This clone was found a few times. The genes are TRBV28 and TRBJ2-7; 9 nucleotides match TRBD1. The TCR sequence derives from a man between 18 and 29 years old in good health and CMV-seropositive. What was sequenced was PBMCs. CDR3 nucleotide sequence: TGTGCCAGCATGGGACAGGGCCACGAGCAGTACTTC. It encodes CASMGQGHEQYF.